Below, 5 T cell receptor beta chains from the same sample are listed, as sequenced in a study of post-analysis software for immune sequencing data. Study results and caveats: The five TRBV segments detected at higher frequency in patients than in controls included TRBV5-6, TRBV5-1 and TRBV20-1.

No antigen has been identified for these receptors. Built from TCR beta cDNA, the libraries had unique molecular identifiers in them. TCRdb ran MiXCR on the PCR reads and lists one entry per CDR3 protein. The sample comprises about 540,000 distinct CDR3 sequences, less than 40% of which are singletons, and roughly 6% rests with the top ten. The sequencing sample was made of blood. Every receptor here comes from a girl aged 2-17 years with multiple sclerosis.

In regard to this clonotype: One junction end does not reproduce the germline sequence, and a read error may be involved. V is TRBV7-9 and J is TRBJ2-1, with a weak D call TRBD2 (8 bases). Germline lookup yields CDR1 SEHNR and CDR2 FQNEAQ (reference sequence). The CDR3 totals 15 residues. In nucleotides, the CDR3 is TGTGCCAACAGCTTAGTTGGCGGGGGGACAGATGAGCAGTTCTTC. Protein sequence: CANSLVGGGTDEQFF.

Points on this clonotype: This may come from a read error, since a much larger clone is one base off. The chain joins TRBV29-1 to TRBJ2-5; 12 nucleotides align to TRBD2. V shed 1 base and J 0 bases; nucleotides not matched to a gene: 9. CDR1 SQVTM and CDR2 ANQGSEA come from the germline V gene. The CDR3 sequence is 18 residues long. DNA for the CDR3: TGCAGCGTTGAAGGACGATGTGGGACTAGCGGGCACCAAGAGACCCAGTACTTC. Amino acids: CSVEGRCGTSGHQETQYF.

This clonotype was counted ten times or more. This sequence joins TRBV15 and TRBJ2-3; D is uncertain. Germline CDR1 is LNHNV and CDR2 is YYDKDF (reference sequence). Trimming stripped 8 bases from V and 6 bases from J, with 18 bases between. The CDR3 is made up of 14 amino acids. In DNA form, the CDR3 reads TGTGCCACCGTCGGAAGGTCCCTTTGGGATACGCAGTATTTT. Protein product: CATVGRSLWDTQYF.

This chain uses TRBV7-3 with TRBJ2-2; D is undetermined. V lost 9 bases and J 2 bases, leaving 19 bases between the germline ends. CDR3 length: 16 amino acids. CDR1 and CDR2 from the germline V gene are SGHTA and FQGTGA. The CDR3 protein is CASSTTARSNTGELFF. CDR3 DNA: TGTGCCAGTAGCACCACCGCTAGGTCCAACACCGGGGAGCTGTTTTTT.

The CDR3 loop reads CASSYGTGAVSSYNEQFF. The CDR3 DNA is TGTGCCAGCAGTTACGGGACAGGTGCGGTGAGCTCCTACAATGAGCAGTTCTTC. V and J are TRBV6-2 or TRBV6-3 and TRBJ2-1; 8 bases fit TRBD1. Looked up from germline, CDR1 is MNHEY and CDR2 is SVGEGT. This CDR3 is 18 amino acids long. V lost 2 bases, J lost 0 bases, and 9 bases stayed unmatched.